The clone carrying this T cell receptor (beta chain) was seen repeatedly, ten times or more. The antigen remains unidentified. The data originate from a study of T-cell reconstitution after alpha-beta-depleted transplantation in children. Study-level findings and limits: It was newly produced T cells that mostly accounted for T-cell counts and diversity one year after transplant. Several hundred expanded graft clones reportedly were the source of alpha-beta T cells about two months after transplant. The origin of high day-60 TCRbeta diversity in some patients lay in surviving recipient T cells and thymic progenitors.

Germline values: CDR1 DFQATT, CDR2 SNEGSKA (reference sequence). CDR3 size: 18 residues. J was trimmed by 0 bases and V by 0 bases; bases with no gene match: 12. Preparation of the TCRbeta library was carried out with unique molecular identifiers. TCRdb recomputed calls from the PCR reads with MiXCR, one row per CDR3 protein. The profile covers 190,000 or so distinct CDR3 sequences, with just under 6.5% appearing a single time and about 4.4% taken by the ten largest. The sample here was PBMCs, taken before TCRalphabeta/CD19-depleted stem cell transplant. The receptor's source is a girl under three years old with combined immunodeficiency, due to receive a stem cell transplant. This chain links TRBV20-1 with TRBJ2-3; 7 bases are shared with TRBD1. Written as DNA, the CDR3 is TGCAGTGCTAGAGATGCGCTCCCGGGACAGACTAGCACAGATACGCAGTATTTT. Its protein is CSARDALPGQTSTDTQYF.